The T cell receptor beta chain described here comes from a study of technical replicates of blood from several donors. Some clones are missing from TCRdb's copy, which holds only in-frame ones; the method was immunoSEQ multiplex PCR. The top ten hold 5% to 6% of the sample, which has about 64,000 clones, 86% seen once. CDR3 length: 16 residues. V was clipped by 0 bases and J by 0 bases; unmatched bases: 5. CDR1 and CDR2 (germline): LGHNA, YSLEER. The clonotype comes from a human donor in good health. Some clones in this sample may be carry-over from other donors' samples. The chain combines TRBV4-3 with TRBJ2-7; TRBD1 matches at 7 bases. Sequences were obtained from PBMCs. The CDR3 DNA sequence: TGCGCCAGCAGCCAAGATCACGACAGGGTCTCCTACGAGCAGTACTTC. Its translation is CASSQDHDRVSYEQYF.